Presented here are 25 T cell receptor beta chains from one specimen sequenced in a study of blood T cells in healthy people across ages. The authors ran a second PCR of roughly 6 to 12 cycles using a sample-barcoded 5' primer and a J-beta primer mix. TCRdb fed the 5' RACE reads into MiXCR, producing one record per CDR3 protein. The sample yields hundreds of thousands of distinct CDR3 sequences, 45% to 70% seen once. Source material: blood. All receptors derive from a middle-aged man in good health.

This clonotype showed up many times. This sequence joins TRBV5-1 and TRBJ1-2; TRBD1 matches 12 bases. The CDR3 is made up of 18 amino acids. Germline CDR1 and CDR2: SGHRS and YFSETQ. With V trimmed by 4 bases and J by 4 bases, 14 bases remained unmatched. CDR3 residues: CASSNGGQGALSPYGYTF. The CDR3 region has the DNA TGCGCCAGCAGCAATGGGGGACAGGGGGCCCTTTCCCCCTATGGCTACACCTTC.

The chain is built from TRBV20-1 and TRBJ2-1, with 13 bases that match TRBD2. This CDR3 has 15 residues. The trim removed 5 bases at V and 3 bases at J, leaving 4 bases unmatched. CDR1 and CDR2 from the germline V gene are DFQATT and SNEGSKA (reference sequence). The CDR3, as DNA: TGCAGTGCTGGGACTAGCGGGATTGGCTACAATGAGCAGTTCTTC. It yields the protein CSAGTSGIGYNEQFF.

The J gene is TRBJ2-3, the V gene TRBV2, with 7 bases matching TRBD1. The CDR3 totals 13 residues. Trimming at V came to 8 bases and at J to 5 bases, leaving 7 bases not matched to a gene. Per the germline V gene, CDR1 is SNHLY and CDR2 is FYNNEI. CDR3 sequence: CASWDRDLDTQYF. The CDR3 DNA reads TGTGCCAGCTGGGACAGAGATTTAGATACGCAGTATTTT.

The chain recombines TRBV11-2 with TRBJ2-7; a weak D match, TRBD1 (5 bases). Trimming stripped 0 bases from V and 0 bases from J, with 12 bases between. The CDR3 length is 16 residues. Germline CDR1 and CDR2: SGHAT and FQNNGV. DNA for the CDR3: TGTGCCAGCAGCTTAGAAACAGGACCTTCCTCCTACGAGCAGTACTTC. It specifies CASSLETGPSSYEQYF.

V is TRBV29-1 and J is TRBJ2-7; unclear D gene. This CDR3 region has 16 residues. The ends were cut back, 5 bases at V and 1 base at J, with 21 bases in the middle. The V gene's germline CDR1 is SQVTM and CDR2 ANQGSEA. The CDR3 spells CSVQGWPPKYSYEQYF. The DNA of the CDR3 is TGCAGCGTTCAAGGGTGGCCACCTAAGTATTCCTACGAGCAGTACTTC.

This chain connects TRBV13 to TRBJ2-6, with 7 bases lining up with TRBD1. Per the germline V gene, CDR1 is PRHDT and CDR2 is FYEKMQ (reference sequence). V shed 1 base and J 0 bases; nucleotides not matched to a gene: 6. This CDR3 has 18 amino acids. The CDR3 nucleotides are TGTGCCAGCAGCTTAGAGGGGACAGCACTCTCTGGGGCCAACGTCCTGACTTTC. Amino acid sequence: CASSLEGTALSGANVLTF. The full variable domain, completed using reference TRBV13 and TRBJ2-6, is AAGVIQSPRHLIKEKRETATLKCYPIPRHDTVYWYQQGPGQDPQFLISFYEKMQSDKGSIPDRFSAQQFSDYHSELNMSSLELGDSALYFCASSLEGTALSGANVLTFGAGSRLTVL.

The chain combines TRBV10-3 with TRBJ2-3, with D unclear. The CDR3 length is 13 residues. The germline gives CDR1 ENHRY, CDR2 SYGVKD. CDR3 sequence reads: CVSIQESTDTQYF. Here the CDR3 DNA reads TGTGTCAGCATTCAGGAGAGCACAGATACGCAGTATTTT.

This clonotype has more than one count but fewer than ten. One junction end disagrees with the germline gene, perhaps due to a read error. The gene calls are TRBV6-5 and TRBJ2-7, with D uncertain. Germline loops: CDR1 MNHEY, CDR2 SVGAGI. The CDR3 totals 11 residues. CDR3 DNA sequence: TGTGCCACCAGTCGCGGCTACGAGCAGTACTTC. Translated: CATSRGYEQYF.

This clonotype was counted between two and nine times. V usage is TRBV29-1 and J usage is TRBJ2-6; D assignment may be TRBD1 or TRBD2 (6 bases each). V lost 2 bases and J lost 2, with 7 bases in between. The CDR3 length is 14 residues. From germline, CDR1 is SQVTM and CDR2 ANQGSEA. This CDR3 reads CSVERGPGANVLTF. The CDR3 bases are TGCAGCGTTGAACGGGGGCCTGGGGCCAACGTCCTGACTTTC.

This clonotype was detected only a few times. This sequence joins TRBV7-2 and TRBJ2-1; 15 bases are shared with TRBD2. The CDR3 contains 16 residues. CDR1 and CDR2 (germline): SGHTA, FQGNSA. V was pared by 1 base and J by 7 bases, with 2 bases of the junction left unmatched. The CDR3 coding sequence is TGTGCCAGCAGCTTAGTAGGGACTAGCGGGAGGAATGAGCAGTTCTTC. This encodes CASSLVGTSGRNEQFF.

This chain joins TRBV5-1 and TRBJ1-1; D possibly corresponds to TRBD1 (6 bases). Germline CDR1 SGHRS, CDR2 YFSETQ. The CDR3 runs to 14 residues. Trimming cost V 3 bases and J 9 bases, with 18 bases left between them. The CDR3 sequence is CASSSPGGQVQAFF. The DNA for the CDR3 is TGCGCCAGCAGCTCCCCCGGGGGGCAGGTACAAGCTTTCTTT.

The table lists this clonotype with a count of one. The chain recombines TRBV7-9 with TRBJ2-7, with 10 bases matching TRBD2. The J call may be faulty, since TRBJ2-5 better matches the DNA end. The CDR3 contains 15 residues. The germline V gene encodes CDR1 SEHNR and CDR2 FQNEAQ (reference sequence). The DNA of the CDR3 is TGTGCCAGCAGCTTACTAGCGGGGGCCCCAGAGACCCAGTACTTC. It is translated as CASSLLAGAPETQYF.

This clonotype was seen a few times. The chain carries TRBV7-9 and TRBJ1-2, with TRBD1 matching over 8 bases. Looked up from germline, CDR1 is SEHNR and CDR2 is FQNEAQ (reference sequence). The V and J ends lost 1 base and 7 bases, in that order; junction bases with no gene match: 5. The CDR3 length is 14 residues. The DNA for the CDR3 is TGTGCCAGCAGCTTAGGTACAGGGGGAAGTGGCTACACCTTC. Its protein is CASSLGTGGSGYTF.

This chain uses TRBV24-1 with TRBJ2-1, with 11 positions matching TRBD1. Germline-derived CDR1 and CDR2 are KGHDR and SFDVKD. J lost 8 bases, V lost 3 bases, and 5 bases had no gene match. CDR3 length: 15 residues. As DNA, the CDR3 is TGTGCCACCAGTGATCGGGACAGGGGGAAGGATGAGCAGTTCTTC. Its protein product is CATSDRDRGKDEQFF.

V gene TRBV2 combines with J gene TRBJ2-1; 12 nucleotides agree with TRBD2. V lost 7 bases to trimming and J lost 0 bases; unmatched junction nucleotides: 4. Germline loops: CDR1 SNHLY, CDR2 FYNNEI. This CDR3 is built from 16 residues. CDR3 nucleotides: TGTGCCAGCAACGGACTAGCGGGAACCTCCTACAATGAGCAGTTCTTC. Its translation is CASNGLAGTSYNEQFF.

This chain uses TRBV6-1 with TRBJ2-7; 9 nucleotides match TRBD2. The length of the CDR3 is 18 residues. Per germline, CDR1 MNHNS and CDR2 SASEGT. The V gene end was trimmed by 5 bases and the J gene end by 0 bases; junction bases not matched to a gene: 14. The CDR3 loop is CASSPARASGTSSYEQYF. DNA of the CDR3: TGTGCCAGCAGTCCCGCCAGGGCTAGCGGGACGTCCTCCTACGAGCAGTACTTC.

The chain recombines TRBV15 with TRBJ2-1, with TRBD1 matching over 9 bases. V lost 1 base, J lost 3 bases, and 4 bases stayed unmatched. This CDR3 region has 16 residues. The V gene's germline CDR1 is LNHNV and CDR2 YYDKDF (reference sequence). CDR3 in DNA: TGTGCCACCAGCAGAGGTTCGACAGGGGGCTACAATGAGCAGTTCTTC. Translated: CATSRGSTGGYNEQFF.

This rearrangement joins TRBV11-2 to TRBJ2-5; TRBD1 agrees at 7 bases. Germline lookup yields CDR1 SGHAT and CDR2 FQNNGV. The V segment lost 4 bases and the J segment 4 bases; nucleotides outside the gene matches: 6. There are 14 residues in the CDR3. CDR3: CASSSDRSRETQYF. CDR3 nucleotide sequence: TGTGCCAGCAGCTCGGACAGGTCGAGAGAGACCCAGTACTTC. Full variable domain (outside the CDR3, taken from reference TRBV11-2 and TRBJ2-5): EAGVAQSPRYKIIEKRQSVAFWCNPISGHATLYWYQQILGQGPKLLIQFQNNGVVDDSQLPKDRFSAERLKGVDSTLKIQPAKLEDSAVYLCASSSDRSRETQYFGPGTRLLVL.

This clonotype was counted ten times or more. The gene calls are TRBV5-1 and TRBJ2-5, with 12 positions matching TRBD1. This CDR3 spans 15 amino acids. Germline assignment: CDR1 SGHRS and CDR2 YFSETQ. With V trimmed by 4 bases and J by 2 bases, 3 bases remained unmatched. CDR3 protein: CASSLGQGAQETQYF. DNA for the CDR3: TGCGCCAGCAGCCTGGGACAGGGGGCGCAAGAGACCCAGTACTTC. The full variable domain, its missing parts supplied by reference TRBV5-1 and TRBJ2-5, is KAGVTQTPRYLIKTRGQQVTLSCSPISGHRSVSWYQQTPGQGLQFLFEYFSETQRNKGNFPGRFSGRQFSNSRSEMNVSTLELGDSALYLCASSLGQGAQETQYFGPGTRLLVL.

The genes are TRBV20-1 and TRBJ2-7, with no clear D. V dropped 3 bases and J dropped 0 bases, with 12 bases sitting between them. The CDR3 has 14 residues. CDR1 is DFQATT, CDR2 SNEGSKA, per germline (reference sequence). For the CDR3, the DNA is TGCAGTGCTAGGGACGGTTCAAGCTCCTACGAGCAGTACTTC. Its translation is CSARDGSSSYEQYF.

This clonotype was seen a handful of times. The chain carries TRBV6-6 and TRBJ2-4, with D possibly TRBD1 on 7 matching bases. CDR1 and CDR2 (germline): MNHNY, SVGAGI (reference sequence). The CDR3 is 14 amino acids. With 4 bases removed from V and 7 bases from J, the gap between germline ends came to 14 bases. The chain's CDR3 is CASSLGQEGNIQYF. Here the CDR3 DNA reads TGTGCCAGCAGTTTAGGACAGGAGGGGAACATTCAGTACTTC.

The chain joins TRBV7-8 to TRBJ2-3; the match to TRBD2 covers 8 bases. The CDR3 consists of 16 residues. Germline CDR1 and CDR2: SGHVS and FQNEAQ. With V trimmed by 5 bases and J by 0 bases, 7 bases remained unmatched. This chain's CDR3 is CASSLPAGASTDTQYF. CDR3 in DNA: TGTGCCAGCAGCCTCCCAGCGGGGGCTAGCACAGATACGCAGTATTTT.

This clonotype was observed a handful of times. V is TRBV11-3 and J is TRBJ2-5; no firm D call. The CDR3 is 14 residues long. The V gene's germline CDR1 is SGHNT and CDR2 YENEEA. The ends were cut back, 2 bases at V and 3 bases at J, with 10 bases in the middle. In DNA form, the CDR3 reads TGTGCCAGCAGCTTAAATAGTCTGAAAGAGACCCAGTACTTC. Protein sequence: CASSLNSLKETQYF. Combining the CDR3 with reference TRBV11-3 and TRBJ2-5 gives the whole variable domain EAGVVQSPRYKIIEKKQPVAFWCNPISGHNTLYWYLQNLGQGPELLIRYENEEAVDDSQLPKDRFSAERLKGVDSTLKIQPAELGDSAVYLCASSLNSLKETQYFGPGTRLLVL.

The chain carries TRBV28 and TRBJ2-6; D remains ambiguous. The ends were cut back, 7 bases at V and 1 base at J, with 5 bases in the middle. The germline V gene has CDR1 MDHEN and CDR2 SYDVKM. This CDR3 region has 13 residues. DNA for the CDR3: TGTGCCAGCATGATGTCTGGGGCCAACGTCCTGACTTTC. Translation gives CASMMSGANVLTF.

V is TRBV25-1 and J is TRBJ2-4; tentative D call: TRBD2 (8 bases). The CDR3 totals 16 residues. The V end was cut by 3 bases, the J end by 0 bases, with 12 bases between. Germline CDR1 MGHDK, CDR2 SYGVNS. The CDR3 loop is CASSETGTRAKNIQYF. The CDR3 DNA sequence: TGTGCCAGCAGTGAGACAGGGACTAGAGCCAAAAACATTCAGTACTTC.